Shown below are 19 T cell receptor beta chains from a single sample sequenced in a study of T cell changes during pregnancy in multiple sclerosis (dated by TCRdb to between 2018 and 2021). The library was prepared using the immunoSEQ multiplex PCR assay. Here the immuneACCESS table is served through TCRdb, limited to in-frame sequences with V and J called. Missing clones are a known gap in these copies; in checked studies unresolved V genes cover under half, and the rest lacks a known reason. The sample table lists under 70,000 clones, 91% of them with a count of one. The ten largest make up about 2.2% of the sample. Material: peripheral blood, obtained in the third trimester of pregnancy. The source of these receptors is a female donor in good health, enrolled as a control in a pregnancy study.

This clone was picked up one time. The CDR3 region is CASSYLAGDYNEQFF. The CDR3 bases are TGTGCCAGCAGCTACCTAGCGGGGGACTACAATGAGCAGTTCTTC. The rearrangement links TRBV7-9 to TRBJ2-1, with TRBD2 identical over 10 bases. After removal of 4 bases from V and 3 bases from J, the junction contained 3 bases not matched to a gene. Germline values: CDR1 SEHNR, CDR2 FQNEAQ (reference sequence). The CDR3 is 15 amino acids.

The chain has TRBV5-6 and TRBJ2-1, with D unresolved. V was clipped by 2 bases and J by 8 bases, with 5 bases between them. From germline, CDR1 is SGHDT and CDR2 YYEEEE. The CDR3 sequence is 11 residues long. In nucleotides, the CDR3 is TGTGCCAGCAGCTTTATATATGAGCAGTTCTTC. Protein product: CASSFIYEQFF.

The table lists this clone with a count of one. V gene TRBV19 combines with J gene TRBJ2-7, with D perhaps matching TRBD1 (6 bases). Germline V gene data show CDR1 as LNHDA and CDR2 as SQIVND (reference sequence). CDR3 length: 13 residues. The V and J ends lost 8 bases and 3 bases respectively, with 14 bases between them. The CDR3 bases are TGTGCCAGTCAACCCGGGACACACTACGAGCAGTACTTC. Residues: CASQPGTHYEQYF.

The gene calls are TRBV10-2 and TRBJ2-1; 9 bases align to TRBD1. CDR1 WSHSY and CDR2 SAAADI come from the germline V gene. J lost 6 bases, V lost 6 bases, and 3 bases had no gene match. The CDR3 consists of 13 residues. The CDR3 DNA reads as TGCGCCAGCAGGGTGACAGGGGGCAATGAGCAGTTCTTC. Translated, it gives CASRVTGGNEQFF.

The V and J genes are TRBV29-1 and TRBJ2-1; 10 bases align to TRBD2. The germline V gene encodes CDR1 SQVTM and CDR2 ANQGSEA. This CDR3 has 15 amino acids. Germline trimming cut 4 bases from V and 3 bases from J; bases unmatched to any gene: 6. The CDR3 DNA reads as TGCAGCGTTGGGGGGGGGACTAGCGACTACAATGAGCAGTTCTTC. Its protein is CSVGGGTSDYNEQFF.

The rearrangement links TRBV5-1 to TRBJ2-7, with a tentative D call TRBD2 (6 bases). Germline V lookup: CDR1 SGHRS, CDR2 YFSETQ. The CDR3 extends over 14 amino acids. Trimming left V 4 bases short and J 2 bases short, with 13 bases between. CDR3 sequence: CASSMGGGAYEQYF. The CDR3 nucleotides read TGCGCCAGCAGCATGGGAGGTGGTGCCTACGAGCAGTACTTC.

The chain links TRBV6-1 to TRBJ2-3; a weak D match, TRBD2 (6 bases). CDR1 is MNHNS and CDR2 is SASEGT in the germline V gene. V lost 3 bases and J 2 bases, leaving 9 bases between the germline ends. The CDR3 runs to 14 residues. CDR3 sequence (DNA): TGTGCCAGCAGTGATGGGGGGATCACAGATACGCAGTATTTT. It yields the protein CASSDGGITDTQYF.

The CDR3 loop reads CASSVGLGSGADTQYF. In DNA form, the CDR3 reads TGTGCCAGCAGCGTAGGTTTGGGGTCAGGGGCAGATACGCAGTATTTT. The chain joins TRBV9 to TRBJ2-3, with a tentative D call TRBD1 (6 bases). This CDR3 has 16 amino acids. V lost 0 bases, J lost 4 bases, and 15 bases lay in between. Germline CDR1 SGDLS, CDR2 YYNGEE. The full variable domain, in which reference TRBV9 and TRBJ2-3 provide the parts outside the CDR3, is DSGVTQTPKHLITATGQRVTLRCSPRSGDLSVYWYQQSLDQGLQFLIQYYNGEERAKGNILERFSAQQFPDLHSELNLSSLELGDSALYFCASSVGLGSGADTQYFGPGTRLTVL.

The V gene is TRBV6-5, the J gene TRBJ2-1, with 8 bases identical to TRBD1. V lost 5 bases and J lost 15; bases outside the gene matches: 12. The CDR3 loop spans 13 amino acids. CDR1 and CDR2 (germline): MNHEY, SVGAGI. The CDR3 spells CASSKKPGGKGFF. The CDR3 DNA reads as TGTGCCAGCAGTAAAAAACCAGGGGGCAAGGGGTTCTTC.

Only one count was recorded for this clone. The chain joins TRBV10-3 to TRBJ2-1, with TRBD2 matching 11 bases. The junction had 5 bases not matched to a gene; V was cut back by 6 bases and J by 7 bases. Germline assignment: CDR1 ENHRY and CDR2 SYGVKD. The CDR3 contains 14 residues. The CDR3 is CAISGLAGGNEQFF. CDR3 nucleotide sequence: TGTGCCATCAGCGGACTAGCGGGTGGAAATGAGCAGTTCTTC.

V is TRBV19 and J is TRBJ1-1, with a weak D call TRBD1 (5 bases). The CDR3 is 15 amino acids. The V and J ends lost 2 bases and 1 base respectively, with 11 bases between them. Germline loops: CDR1 LNHDA, CDR2 SQIVND (reference sequence). CDR3 amino acids: CASSIQGPPNTEAFF. The CDR3 nucleotides are TGTGCCAGTAGTATACAGGGCCCCCCGAACACTGAAGCTTTCTTT.

This chain connects TRBV5-4 to TRBJ1-1, with D maybe TRBD1 (6 bases). CDR3 size: 16 residues. Germline CDR1 SGHNT, CDR2 YYREEE (reference sequence). The V gene lost 2 bases and the J gene lost 1 base, with 15 bases spanning the gap. The CDR3 spells CASSLASTGPNTEAFF. For the CDR3, the DNA is TGTGCCAGCAGCTTAGCATCGACAGGCCCGAACACTGAAGCTTTCTTT. Complete variable domain (other parts from reference TRBV5-4 and TRBJ1-1): ETGVTQSPTHLIKTRGQQVTLRCSSQSGHNTVSWYQQALGQGPQFIFQYYREEENGRGNFPPRFSGLQFPNYSSELNVNALELDDSALYLCASSLASTGPNTEAFFGQGTRLTVV.

The chain employs TRBV9 and TRBJ2-7; D is undetermined. CDR1 is SGDLS and CDR2 is YYNGEE in the germline V gene. V lost 4 bases and J 0 bases, leaving 14 bases between the germline ends. There are 15 residues in the CDR3. The CDR3: CASSPRYSSSYEQYF. CDR3 nucleotide sequence: TGTGCCAGCAGCCCTCGTTATTCGAGCTCCTACGAGCAGTACTTC.

In DNA form, the CDR3 reads TGCAGCGGGGGGACTAGTCTCTACAATGAGCAGTTCTTC. Translated: CSGGTSLYNEQFF. The chain recombines TRBV29-1 with TRBJ2-1; 8 nucleotides line up with TRBD2. The CDR3 is 13 amino acids. The V gene's germline CDR1 is SQVTM and CDR2 ANQGSEA. With V trimmed by 7 bases and J by 3 bases, 5 bases remained unmatched.

V and J are TRBV9 and TRBJ1-2; a possible D gene is TRBD1 (5 bases). CDR1 and CDR2 from the germline V gene are SGDLS and YYNGEE. CDR3 length: 13 residues. The ends were cut back, 10 bases at V and 7 bases at J, with 20 bases in the middle. CDR3 in DNA: TGTGCCGCCGAACCCGGGACTTCGGGTGGCTACACCTTC. Residues: CAAEPGTSGGYTF.

V usage is TRBV2 and J usage is TRBJ1-2; 7 bases map to TRBD1. The germline V gene encodes CDR1 SNHLY and CDR2 FYNNEI. With V trimmed by 4 bases and J by 4 bases, 3 bases remained unmatched. The CDR3 has 13 residues. The CDR3 protein is CASSAQGSYGYTF. CDR3 in DNA: TGTGCCAGCAGTGCACAGGGGAGCTATGGCTACACCTTC.

The V call is TRBV11-2, the J call TRBJ2-7; the D is unclear. This CDR3 has 15 amino acids. With 1 base removed from V and 3 bases from J, the gap between germline ends came to 13 bases. CDR1 is SGHAT and CDR2 is FQNNGV in the germline V gene. The DNA for the CDR3 is TGTGCCAGCAGCTTAGGAGGCCGAACGATCTACGAGCAGTACTTC. It translates to CASSLGGRTIYEQYF.

This sequence joins TRBV4-2 and TRBJ2-1; no firm D call. Trimming left V 1 base short and J 3 bases short, with 13 bases between. Germline CDR1 LGHNA, CDR2 YNFKEQ. The CDR3 is made up of 16 amino acids. The CDR3 region has the DNA TGTGCCAGCAGCCAAGTAAATAGAGGTAGCTACAATGAGCAGTTCTTC. It is translated as CASSQVNRGSYNEQFF.

V and J are TRBV2 and TRBJ1-5; TRBD1 matches at 7 bases. CDR3 length equals 14 residues. V lost 6 bases, J lost 0 bases, and 2 bases stayed unmatched. Germline V gene data show CDR1 as SNHLY and CDR2 as FYNNEI. For the CDR3, the DNA is TGTGCCAGCAGGGGACAGTATAGCAATCAGCCCCAGCATTTT. Translated, it gives CASRGQYSNQPQHF.